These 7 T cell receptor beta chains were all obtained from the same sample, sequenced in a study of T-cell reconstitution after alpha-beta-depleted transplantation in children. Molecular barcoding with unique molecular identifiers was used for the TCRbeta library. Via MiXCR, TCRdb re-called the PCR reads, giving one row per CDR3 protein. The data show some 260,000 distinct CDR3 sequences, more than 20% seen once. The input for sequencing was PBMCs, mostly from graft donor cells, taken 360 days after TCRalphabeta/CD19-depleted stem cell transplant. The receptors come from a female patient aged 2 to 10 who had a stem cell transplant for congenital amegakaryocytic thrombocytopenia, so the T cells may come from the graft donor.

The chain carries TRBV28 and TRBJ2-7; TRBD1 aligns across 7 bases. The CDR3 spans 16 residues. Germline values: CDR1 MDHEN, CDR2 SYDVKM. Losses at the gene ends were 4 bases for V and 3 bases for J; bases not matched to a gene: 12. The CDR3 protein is CASSSPRLTGNYEQYF. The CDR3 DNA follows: TGTGCCAGCAGTTCCCCACGGTTGACAGGGAACTACGAGCAGTACTTC. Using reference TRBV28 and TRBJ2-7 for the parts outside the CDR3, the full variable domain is DVKVTQSSRYLVKRTGEKVFLECVQDMDHENMFWYRQDPGLGLRLIYFSYDVKMKEKGDIPEGYSVSREKKERFSLILESASTNQTSMYLCASSSPRLTGNYEQYFGPGTRLTVT.

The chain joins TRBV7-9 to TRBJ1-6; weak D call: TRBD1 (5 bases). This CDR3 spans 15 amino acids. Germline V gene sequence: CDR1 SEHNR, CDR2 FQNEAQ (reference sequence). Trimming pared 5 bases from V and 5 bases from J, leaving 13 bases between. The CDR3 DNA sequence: TGTGCCAGCAGCCGGGGACGGGGAGATAATTCACCCCTCCACTTT. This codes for CASSRGRGDNSPLHF.

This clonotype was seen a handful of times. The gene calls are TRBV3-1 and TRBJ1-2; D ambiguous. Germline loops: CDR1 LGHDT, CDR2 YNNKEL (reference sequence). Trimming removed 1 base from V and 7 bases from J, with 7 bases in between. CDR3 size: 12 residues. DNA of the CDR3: TGTGCCAGCAGCCAAGGAGTGGGTGGCTACACCTTC. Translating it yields CASSQGVGGYTF. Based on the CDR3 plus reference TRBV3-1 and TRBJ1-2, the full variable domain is DTAVSQTPKYLVTQMGNDKSIKCEQNLGHDTMYWYKQDSKKFLKIMFSYNNKELIINETVPNRFSPKSPDKAHLNLHINSLELGDSAVYFCASSQGVGGYTFGSGTRLTVV.

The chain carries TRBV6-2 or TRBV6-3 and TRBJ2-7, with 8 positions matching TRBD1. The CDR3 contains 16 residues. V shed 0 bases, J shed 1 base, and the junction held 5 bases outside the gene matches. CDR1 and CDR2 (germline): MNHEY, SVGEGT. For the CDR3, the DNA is TGTGCCAGCAGTTACTCGCTTCGGACAGGGTCCTACGAGCAGTACTTC. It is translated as CASSYSLRTGSYEQYF.

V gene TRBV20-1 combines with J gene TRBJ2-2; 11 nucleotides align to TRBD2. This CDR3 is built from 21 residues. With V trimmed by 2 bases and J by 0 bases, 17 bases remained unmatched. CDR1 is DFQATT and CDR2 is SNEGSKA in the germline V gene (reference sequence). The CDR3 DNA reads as TGCAGTGCTAGATCTAGGACTAGCGGGTCAAGGATGACGGCGAACACCGGGGAGCTGTTTTTT. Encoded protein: CSARSRTSGSRMTANTGELFF.

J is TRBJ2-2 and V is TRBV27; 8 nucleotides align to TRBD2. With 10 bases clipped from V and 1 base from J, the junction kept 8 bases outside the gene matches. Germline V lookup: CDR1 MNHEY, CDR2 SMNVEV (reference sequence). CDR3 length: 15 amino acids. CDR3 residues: CATRLAGQNTGELFF. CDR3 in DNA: TGTGCCACCCGTTTAGCGGGGCAGAACACCGGGGAGCTGTTTTTT.

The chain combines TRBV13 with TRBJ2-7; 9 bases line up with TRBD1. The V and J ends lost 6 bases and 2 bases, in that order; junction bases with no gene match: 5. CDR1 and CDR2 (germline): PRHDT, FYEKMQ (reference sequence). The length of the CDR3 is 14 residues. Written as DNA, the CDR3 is TGTGCCAGCAGACGACAGGGGGGAGCCTACGAGCAGTACTTC. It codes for CASRRQGGAYEQYF.